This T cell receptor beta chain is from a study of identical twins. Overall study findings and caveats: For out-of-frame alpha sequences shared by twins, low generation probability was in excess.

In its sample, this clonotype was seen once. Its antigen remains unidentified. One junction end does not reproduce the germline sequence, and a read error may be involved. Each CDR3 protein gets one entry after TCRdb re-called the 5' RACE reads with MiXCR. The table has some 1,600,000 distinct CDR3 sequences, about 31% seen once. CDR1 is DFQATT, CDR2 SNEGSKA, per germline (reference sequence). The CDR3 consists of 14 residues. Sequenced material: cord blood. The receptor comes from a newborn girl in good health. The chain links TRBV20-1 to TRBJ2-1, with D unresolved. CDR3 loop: CGAREGPSYNEQFF. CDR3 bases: TGCGGTGCTAGGGAAGGACCCTCCTACAATGAGCAGTTCTTC.